This entry lists 13 T cell receptor beta chains sequenced from one sample in a study of T cell responses to AZD1222 COVID-19 vaccine (dated by TCRdb to the early 2020s). The library came from the immunoSEQ multiplex PCR assay. TCRdb carries this immuneACCESS record with in-frame sequences only. Its versions omit some clonotypes, under half of them owing to an unresolved V gene in the studies checked, with the rest unexplained. Here the sample has 120,000 to 150,000 clones; roughly 90% occur a single time. The ten largest clones add up to less than 7% of the sample. Interpreted using the paper, the time point label stands for: baseline before first vaccination. The input for sequencing was peripheral blood, taken on day 0 of AZD1222 vaccination. The receptors originated from an adult in good health.

The gene calls are TRBV6-5 and TRBJ1-2, with no clear D. The germline V gene encodes CDR1 MNHEY and CDR2 SVGAGI. Trimming removed 7 bases from V and 4 bases from J, with 13 bases in between. The length of the CDR3 is 13 residues. DNA for the CDR3: TGTGCCAGCACCAACGGGAGGGTCTATGGCTACACCTTC. It specifies CASTNGRVYGYTF.

The V call is TRBV24-1, the J call TRBJ1-5, with TRBD1 matching over 7 bases. V lost 4 bases, J lost 4 bases, and 9 bases stayed unmatched. The CDR3 length is 16 residues. Germline CDR1 is KGHDR and CDR2 is SFDVKD. In nucleotides, the CDR3 is TGTGCCACCAGTGAAAGTCGGACAGGATTAAATCAGCCCCAGCATTTT. Translated, it gives CATSESRTGLNQPQHF.

The sample holds a few counts of this clone. The chain employs TRBV20-1 and TRBJ2-7; D uncertain. The germline V gene encodes CDR1 DFQATT and CDR2 SNEGSKA (reference sequence). V lost 3 bases, J lost 2 bases, and 17 bases lay in between. CDR3 length equals 15 residues. CDR3 in DNA: TGCAGTGCTAGTGGGGTGGCAAGCCCCCCCTACGAGCAGTACTTC. Its translation is CSASGVASPPYEQYF.

The V gene is TRBV24-1, the J gene TRBJ2-1; 7 bases map to TRBD2. Germline V gene data show CDR1 as KGHDR and CDR2 as SFDVKD. The V gene end was trimmed by 7 bases and the J gene end by 10 bases; junction bases not matched to a gene: 3. The CDR3 loop spans 11 amino acids. Written as DNA, the CDR3 is TGTGCCACCAGGGCTAGCGGAGAGCAGTTCTTC. This translates into CATRASGEQFF.

V usage is TRBV18 and J usage is TRBJ1-2; D remains unclear. In germline, CDR1 is KGHSH, CDR2 LQKENI. V dropped 6 bases and J dropped 5 bases, with 19 bases sitting between them. There are 15 residues in the CDR3. DNA of the CDR3: TGTGCCAGCTCGGGAGATCTAGGGCAGGAGTATGGCTACACCTTC. The encoded protein is CASSGDLGQEYGYTF.

This sequence joins TRBV14 and TRBJ2-1, with no clear D. Germline lookup yields CDR1 SGHDN and CDR2 FVKESK. Trimming shortened V by 1 base and J by 3 bases, and 4 bases separated the two germline ends. The CDR3 runs to 13 residues. CDR3 nucleotide sequence: TGTGCCAGCAGCCAAGTACACTACAATGAGCAGTTCTTC. This gives the protein CASSQVHYNEQFF.

This chain links TRBV24-1 with TRBJ2-4; D not resolved. This CDR3 has 13 residues. Trimming removed 3 bases from V and 8 bases from J, with 10 bases in between. Germline V CDR1 and CDR2: KGHDR, SFDVKD. This chain's CDR3 is CATSDPNRDIQYF. The CDR3 nucleotides read TGTGCCACCAGTGATCCGAACCGGGACATTCAGTACTTC.

The V gene is TRBV29-1, the J gene TRBJ2-2, with no clear D. Between the trimmed V and J ends, which lost 6 bases and 2 bases, there was a span of 7 bases. Germline values: CDR1 SQVTM, CDR2 ANQGSEA. The CDR3 totals 12 residues. DNA of the CDR3: TGCAGCGTCGGGCGCAACACCGGGGAGCTGTTTTTT. This encodes CSVGRNTGELFF.

This chain links TRBV4-3 with TRBJ1-1; D perhaps matches TRBD1 (5 bases). Germline V lookup: CDR1 LGHNA, CDR2 YSLEER. Trimming stripped 3 bases from V and 7 bases from J, with 6 bases between. This CDR3 spans 11 amino acids. The CDR3 region has the DNA TGCGCCAGCAGCCATCAGGGTGAAGCTTTCTTT. It yields the protein CASSHQGEAFF.

This rearrangement joins TRBV27 to TRBJ1-1; no definite D call. From germline, CDR1 is MNHEY and CDR2 SMNVEV (reference sequence). Between the trimmed V and J ends, which lost 6 bases and 0 bases, there was a span of 2 bases. The CDR3 runs to 11 residues. Here the CDR3 DNA reads TGTGCCAGCAGCCTGAACACTGAAGCTTTCTTT. Its translation: CASSLNTEAFF.

This clone was seen once. The rearrangement joins TRBV5-1 to TRBJ2-7; 7 bases are a match to TRBD2. The CDR3 length is 17 residues. From germline, CDR1 is SGHRS and CDR2 YFSETQ. Trimming cost V 4 bases and J 3 bases; bases outside gene matches: 16. CDR3 protein: CASSPVGGDFSYYEQYF. CDR3 bases: TGCGCCAGCAGCCCAGTGGGGGGGGACTTCTCATACTACGAGCAGTACTTC.

V gene TRBV29-1 combines with J gene TRBJ2-7; D is perhaps TRBD1 (6 bases). Germline CDR1 reads SQVTM; CDR2 reads ANQGSEA. Trimming took off 2 bases at V and 0 bases at J, with 17 bases between the two ends. This CDR3 spans 16 amino acids. The CDR3 loop reads CSVERWDGQISYEQYF. CDR3 DNA sequence: TGCAGCGTTGAAAGGTGGGACGGACAGATCTCCTACGAGCAGTACTTC.

This rearrangement joins TRBV6-5 to TRBJ2-1, with D unresolved. CDR1 and CDR2 from the germline V gene are MNHEY and SVGAGI. V was clipped by 0 bases and J by 9 bases, with 9 bases between them. The length of the CDR3 is 13 residues. CDR3 DNA: TGTGCCAGCAGTTACTCTGGGGTGGGTGAGCAGTTCTTC. Protein product: CASSYSGVGEQFF.